This record concerns one T cell receptor beta chain sequence. Its specificity is unknown. The sample belongs to a study of cytomegalovirus exposure and HLA in healthy donors. Overall study findings and caveats: Later analysis identified a missense DCLRE1C variant that was linked to TCR beta V- and J-gene trimming.

The PCR was carried out with 60 Vbeta primers and 13 Jbeta primers. Repertoires were generated with immunoSEQ multiplex PCR, while TCRdb's copy carries only in-frame clones and drops some. Among 85,000 to 130,000 clones listed, less than 80% were seen once. This TCR derives from a man aged 55 to 70 in good health and CMV-seronegative. The sequencing sample was made of PBMCs.

The CDR3 bases are TGTGCCAGCAGCGGAACTGGACTAGCGGGGGGGCAAGATACGCAGTATTTT. Its translation: CASSGTGLAGGQDTQYF. J is TRBJ2-3 and V is TRBV9, with 15 positions matching TRBD2. Looked up from germline, CDR1 is SGDLS and CDR2 is YYNGEE. The CDR3 is 17 amino acids. The V gene end was trimmed by 3 bases and the J gene end by 5 bases; junction bases not matched to a gene: 7.